Presented here are 27 T cell receptor beta chains from one specimen sequenced in a study of beta chain features in type 1 diabetes. Sequenced material consisted of expressed TCRB transcripts (all of the isolated RNA was reverse transcribed). Here immunoSEQ multiplex PCR was the method, and the copy in TCRdb shows in-frame clones only, minus some. Counted here are some 150,000 clones, about 9.1% occurring once; the ten biggest clones make up approximately 0.65%. Sequenced sample: central memory CD4+ T cells from blood. All receptors come from a woman in her thirties or forties in good health.

This clone was counted only a few times. The CDR3 DNA follows: TGCGCCAGCAGTGTGCTTGAGACTCGGGGTGAAGCTTTCTTT. Its protein product is CASSVLETRGEAFF. The chain joins TRBV5-1 to TRBJ1-1; D gene ambiguous. This CDR3 is 14 amino acids long. Trimming cost V 5 bases and J 7 bases, with 18 bases left between them. From germline, CDR1 is SGHRS and CDR2 YFSETQ.

This clone was seen more than once but under ten times. The CDR3 nucleotides read TGTGCCAGCAGCCGCTCAGGGTTAAGGGGCCACAATGAGCAGTTCTTC. It is translated as CASSRSGLRGHNEQFF. This chain links TRBV5-4 with TRBJ2-1; D may be TRBD1 (5 bases). Germline V gives CDR1 SGHNT, CDR2 YYREEE (reference sequence). There are 16 residues in the CDR3. V lost 4 bases to trimming and J lost 5 bases, with 19 bases between them. Using reference TRBV5-4 and TRBJ2-1 for the parts outside the CDR3, the full variable domain is ETGVTQSPTHLIKTRGQQVTLRCSSQSGHNTVSWYQQALGQGPQFIFQYYREEENGRGNFPPRFSGLQFPNYSSELNVNALELDDSALYLCASSRSGLRGHNEQFFGPGTRLTVL.

The chain couples TRBV25-1 to TRBJ1-1; D call uncertain. Germline V lookup: CDR1 MGHDK, CDR2 SYGVNS. The germline V and J ends were trimmed by 0 bases and 14 bases, with 10 bases remaining between them. The CDR3 runs to 11 residues. The CDR3 DNA is TGTGCCAGCAGTGAATATACTAGACTATTCTTT. Its translation is CASSEYTRLFF.

This clone was counted only a few times. The rearrangement joins TRBV10-2 to TRBJ2-7; TRBD1 agrees at 10 bases. The germline V gene encodes CDR1 WSHSY and CDR2 SAAADI. This CDR3 region has 14 residues. V shed 3 bases, J shed 6 bases, and the junction held 5 bases outside the gene matches. The CDR3 sequence: CASSDGTGVLEQYF. Here the CDR3 DNA reads TGCGCCAGCAGTGATGGGACAGGGGTCCTCGAGCAGTACTTC.

The V call is TRBV15, the J call TRBJ2-7; 7 nucleotides agree with TRBD2. Trimming took 1 base from V and 3 from J; bases not matched to a gene: 15. Germline V gene lookup returns CDR1 LNHNV and CDR2 YYDKDF (reference sequence). CDR3 length: 18 amino acids. CDR3 loop: CATSRGEGRTTAYYEQYF. The CDR3 nucleotides are TGTGCCACCAGCAGAGGGGAGGGCAGGACCACCGCTTACTACGAGCAGTACTTC.

This clone was seen more than once but under ten times. V usage is TRBV12-5 and J usage is TRBJ2-1, with 8 bases identical to TRBD2. The length of the CDR3 is 18 residues. Germline trimming cut 1 base from V and 7 bases from J; bases unmatched to any gene: 15. Germline-derived CDR1 and CDR2 are LGHNT and FRNRAP. CDR3 loop: CASGLGRQGLAGSNEQFF. The CDR3 DNA is TGTGCTAGTGGTTTGGGCCGCCAAGGACTAGCAGGTTCGAATGAGCAGTTCTTC.

This clone was counted only a few times. This chain joins TRBV10-3 and TRBJ2-2; maybe TRBD1 (6 bases). V lost 8 bases and J 6 bases, leaving 16 bases between the germline ends. The CDR3 spans 14 residues. In germline, CDR1 is ENHRY, CDR2 SYGVKD. CDR3 amino acids: CAILGGRTPGELFF. The CDR3 DNA reads as TGTGCCATCTTAGGGGGACGAACACCCGGGGAGCTGTTTTTT.

This rearrangement joins TRBV7-2 to TRBJ2-3; possibly TRBD2 for D (5 bases). The CDR3 has 13 amino acids. Trimming removed 7 bases at V and 1 base at J, with 9 bases between. Germline V gene sequence: CDR1 SGHTA, CDR2 FQGNSA. CDR3 region: CASNREGTDTQYF. CDR3 DNA: TGTGCCAGCAATCGGGAAGGCACAGATACGCAGTATTTT.

This chain links TRBV6-6 with TRBJ2-7; 7 bases agree with TRBD2. CDR3 length: 15 residues. The germline gives CDR1 MNHNY, CDR2 SVGAGI (reference sequence). The trim removed 8 bases at V and 0 bases at J, leaving 10 bases unmatched. CDR3 sequence reads: CASASPRGSSYEQYF. CDR3 bases: TGTGCCAGCGCTAGCCCGCGGGGGAGCTCCTACGAGCAGTACTTC.

This clone has just one count. The junction shows a germline mismatch at one end, possibly a read error. The CDR3 loop reads CTSSGSGSSHEQYF. CDR3 bases: TGTACCAGCAGCGGATCAGGGTCGAGCCACGAGCAGTACTTC. V is TRBV9 and J is TRBJ2-7; D might be TRBD1 or TRBD2, each matching 5 bases. The CDR3 loop spans 14 amino acids. In germline, CDR1 is SGDLS, CDR2 YYNGEE.

This clone was recorded at least ten times. The chain is built from TRBV5-1 and TRBJ2-1; 7 nucleotides agree with TRBD2. The ends lost 7 bases at V and 6 bases at J; junction bases unmatched: 7. CDR3 size: 13 residues. CDR1 is SGHRS and CDR2 is YFSETQ in the germline V gene. The DNA for the CDR3 is TGCGCCAGCTACCCTGGCGGGGGCAATGAGCAGTTCTTC. Residues: CASYPGGGNEQFF.

The chain couples TRBV5-1 to TRBJ2-7; D may be TRBD2 (5 bases). CDR3 length: 16 residues. V was shortened by 3 bases and J by 0 bases, with 16 bases between the two germline ends. Germline CDR1 reads SGHRS; CDR2 reads YFSETQ. The CDR3 DNA sequence: TGCGCCAGCAGCTCCAACATAGCGAGGAGCTCCTACGAGCAGTACTTC. Translating it yields CASSSNIARSSYEQYF.

This clone was seen only a few times. The chain uses TRBV9 and TRBJ2-3; D call uncertain. CDR3 length: 13 amino acids. Germline assignment: CDR1 SGDLS and CDR2 YYNGEE. V was shortened by 0 bases and J by 2 bases, with 4 bases between the two germline ends. Here the CDR3 reads CASSVGATDTQYF. CDR3 nucleotide sequence: TGTGCCAGCAGCGTAGGGGCCACAGATACGCAGTATTTT.

CDR3 region: CASTPQRLVIHNEQFF. The CDR3 nucleotides are TGTGCCAGCACCCCGCAGCGGCTAGTTATCCACAATGAGCAGTTCTTC. The V and J genes are TRBV6-6 and TRBJ2-1; a weak D match, TRBD2 (5 bases). The germline V and J ends were trimmed by 7 bases and 5 bases, with 21 bases remaining between them. This CDR3 has 16 amino acids. Germline CDR1 reads MNHNY; CDR2 reads SVGAGI (reference sequence).

In its sample, this clone was seen a few times. The chain couples TRBV6-5 to TRBJ2-7; 7 bases align to TRBD2. V gave up 6 bases and J gave up 7 bases; unmatched junction bases: 12. The CDR3 is made up of 14 amino acids. Germline V CDR1 and CDR2: MNHEY, SVGAGI. CDR3 bases: TGTGCCAGCAGGATGCCGCGGGGGTTTCCAGAGCAGTACTTC. Translated, it gives CASRMPRGFPEQYF.

V usage is TRBV9 and J usage is TRBJ2-7; TRBD2 aligns across 7 bases. The V and J ends lost 5 bases and 6 bases, in that order; junction bases with no gene match: 11. Germline V CDR1 and CDR2: SGDLS, YYNGEE. The CDR3 has 14 amino acids. The CDR3 DNA follows: TGTGCCAGCAGTAGAGGAAGCGGGGCCTCCGAGCAGTACTTC. It encodes CASSRGSGASEQYF.

The table lists this clone with a few counts. This chain uses TRBV4-2 with TRBJ2-5; TRBD2 matches 13 bases. CDR1 and CDR2 (germline): LGHNA, YNFKEQ. The CDR3 consists of 16 residues. With V trimmed by 1 base and J by 3 bases, 2 bases remained unmatched. Here the CDR3 DNA reads TGTGCCAGCAGCCAAGCCGGGACTAGCGGGGAAGAGACCCAGTACTTC. Its translation: CASSQAGTSGEETQYF.

This clone was seen more than once but under ten times. This rearrangement joins TRBV19 to TRBJ1-5; TRBD1 matches 7 bases. CDR3 length: 15 residues. CDR1 is LNHDA and CDR2 is SQIVND in the germline V gene (reference sequence). With 4 bases clipped from V and 5 bases from J, the junction kept 8 bases outside the gene matches. The DNA of the CDR3 is TGTGCCAGTAGTACCGGGACAGTAAAGTATCAGCCCCAGCATTTT. Its translation: CASSTGTVKYQPQHF. The variable domain in full, with the rest retrieved from reference TRBV19 and TRBJ1-5, is DGGITQSPKYLFRKEGQNVTLSCEQNLNHDAMYWYRQDPGQGLRLIYYSQIVNDFQKGDIAEGYSVSREKKESFPLTVTSAQKNPTAFYLCASSTGTVKYQPQHFGDGTRLSIL.

Ten or more counts support this clone. The chain is built from TRBV7-6 and TRBJ2-5, with D maybe TRBD2 (6 bases). This CDR3 is built from 13 residues. The V gene lost 2 bases and the J gene lost 5 bases, with 9 bases spanning the gap. Germline V gene sequence: CDR1 SGHVS, CDR2 FNYEAQ. The CDR3 DNA reads as TGTGCCAGCAGCTTAACGGCGGGGGAGACCCAGTACTTC. Protein: CASSLTAGETQYF. Complete variable domain (other parts from reference TRBV7-6 and TRBJ2-5): GAGVSQSPRYKVTKRGQDVALRCDPISGHVSLYWYRQALGQGPEFLTYFNYEAQQDKSGLPNDRFSAERPEGSISTLTIQRTEQRDSAMYRCASSLTAGETQYFGPGTRLLVL.

This clone has more than one count but fewer than ten. The chain recombines TRBV19 with TRBJ2-1; TRBD2 might be the D (6 bases). There are 18 residues in the CDR3. Germline V gene data show CDR1 as LNHDA and CDR2 as SQIVND (reference sequence). The V end was cut by 6 bases, the J end by 0 bases, with 21 bases between. The CDR3 protein is CASRPGGWQGGSYNEQFF. The DNA of the CDR3 is TGTGCCAGTAGGCCCGGGGGATGGCAGGGTGGCTCCTACAATGAGCAGTTCTTC.

This clone was recorded at least ten times. The CDR3 region has the DNA TGCAGCGTGGGGACTGGTGAGCAGTTCTTC. This gives the protein CSVGTGEQFF. The chain is built from TRBV29-1 and TRBJ2-1; D possibly corresponds to TRBD2 (6 bases). Trimming removed 6 bases from V and 9 bases from J, with 9 bases in between. This CDR3 has 10 residues. Germline loops: CDR1 SQVTM, CDR2 ANQGSEA.

This clone was picked up a small number of times. Other DNA sequences from this sample encode an identical CDR3 as well. The V call is TRBV7-2, the J call TRBJ1-1; 8 positions agree with TRBD1. The germline gives CDR1 SGHTA, CDR2 FQGNSA. V lost 6 bases to trimming and J lost 4 bases; unmatched junction nucleotides: 4. This CDR3 has 13 residues. The CDR3 nucleotides read TGTGCCAGCAGTTTCACAGGGGGCACTGAAGCTTTCTTT. Amino acids: CASSFTGGTEAFF.

This clone turned up a few times. The chain joins TRBV19 to TRBJ2-3; weak D call: TRBD2 (6 bases). V dropped 0 bases and J dropped 0 bases, with 10 bases sitting between them. The CDR3 has 16 amino acids. Germline CDR1 and CDR2: LNHDA and SQIVND (reference sequence). In DNA, the CDR3 is TGTGCCAGTAGTATAGATAAAGCGGGTAGCACAGATACGCAGTATTTT. It is translated as CASSIDKAGSTDTQYF. The whole variable domain, filled in from reference TRBV19 and TRBJ2-3, reads DGGITQSPKYLFRKEGQNVTLSCEQNLNHDAMYWYRQDPGQGLRLIYYSQIVNDFQKGDIAEGYSVSREKKESFPLTVTSAQKNPTAFYLCASSIDKAGSTDTQYFGPGTRLTVL.

In its sample, this clone was seen many times. The same CDR3 arises from other DNA sequences in this sample as well. CDR3 DNA: TGTGCCAGCTCACCTTTGCAGGGTGAAGCTTTCTTT. Translation: CASSPLQGEAFF. This chain links TRBV18 with TRBJ1-1, with TRBD1 as a possible D gene (5 bases). This CDR3 has 12 amino acids. V lost 3 bases and J lost 7, with 9 bases in between. Germline assignment: CDR1 KGHSH and CDR2 LQKENI.

This clone was counted only a few times. The gene calls are TRBV5-1 and TRBJ1-1; 9 bases align to TRBD1. The CDR3 has 15 residues. Germline CDR1 and CDR2: SGHRS and YFSETQ. The V and J ends lost 0 bases and 5 bases, in that order; junction bases with no gene match: 5. CDR3 loop: CASSLDRGRVTEAFF. The CDR3 DNA sequence: TGCGCCAGCAGCTTGGACAGGGGGCGGGTGACTGAAGCTTTCTTT.

This clone was counted between two and nine times. The chain combines TRBV25-1 with TRBJ2-7; D might be TRBD1 (5 bases). Trimming took 8 bases from V and 0 from J, leaving 14 bases between them. This CDR3 region has 14 residues. The germline V gene has CDR1 MGHDK and CDR2 SYGVNS. CDR3 amino acids: CASGQDTSSYEQYF. Here the CDR3 DNA reads TGTGCCAGCGGTCAGGACACGAGCTCCTACGAGCAGTACTTC.

The chain joins TRBV2 to TRBJ1-1; D is unclear. This CDR3 contains 14 residues. Germline CDR1 SNHLY, CDR2 FYNNEI. The ends were cut back, 10 bases at V and 5 bases at J, with 20 bases in the middle. In nucleotides, the CDR3 is TGTGCCACCACCGGACCGGGAGGAGGGACTGAAGCTTTCTTT. This gives the protein CATTGPGGGTEAFF.